The rows below give T cell receptor beta chains drawn from one sample of a study of blood T cell repertoires in COVID-19. Sequencing was performed with immunoSEQ multiplex PCR; in TCRdb, only in-frame clones are kept and a portion is missing. The sample includes 73,000 or so clones, around 67% of them seen just once. The sample was peripheral blood. The receptors here all came from a man in his sixties with acute or convalescent COVID-19. Both conserved end residues are part of each CDR3. D genes are given only for firm matches. For some rows the clone size is stated as once, few or many, or as a class when expanded; others skip it.

abundance	d_gene	j_gene	v_gene	CDR3aa	CDR3nt
few	TRBD1	TRBJ2-7	TRBV19	CASRKTGIKGEQYF	TGTGCCAGTAGGAAGACAGGGATTAAGGGCGAGCAGTACTTC
.	TRBD1	TRBJ1-5	TRBV6-5	CASKVEGALNQPQHF	TGTGCCAGCAAGGTGGAGGGGGCCCTCAATCAGCCCCAGCATTTT
few	.	TRBJ2-3	TRBV18	CASSPRLSSGIADTQYF	TGTGCCAGCTCACCGAGACTTAGTAGCGGAATTGCAGATACGCAGTATTTT
.	TRBD1	TRBJ2-5	TRBV30	CAWRGTGGFQETQYF	TGTGCCTGGAGGGGGACAGGGGGTTTCCAAGAGACCCAGTACTTC
once	.	TRBJ1-3	TRBV3-1/TRBV3-2	CASSQDNSGGNTIYF	TGTGCCAGCAGCCAAGATAACAGTGGAGGAAACACCATATATTTT
.	.	TRBJ2-5	TRBV30	CAWTSQETQYF	TGTGCCTGGACCAGTCAAGAGACCCAGTACTTC
.	TRBD1	TRBJ1-5	TRBV5-1	CASRTGDSNQPQHF	TGCGCCAGCCGGACAGGGGATAGCAATCAGCCCCAGCATTTT
.	TRBD2	TRBJ2-1	TRBV10-3	CAISEQSGRYNEQFF	TGTGCCATCAGTGAGCAGAGCGGGAGATACAATGAGCAGTTCTTC
few	.	TRBJ1-1	TRBV28	CASRPQGRSAEAFF	TGTGCCAGCAGACCTCAGGGTAGAAGCGCTGAAGCTTTCTTT
.	.	TRBJ2-3	TRBV5-4	CASSGASTDTQYF	TGTGCCAGCAGCGGGGCGTCCACAGATACGCAGTATTTT
.	TRBD1	TRBJ2-7	TRBV28	CASSLRDRGAVGEQYF	TGTGCCAGCAGCTTAAGGGACAGGGGAGCAGTGGGCGAGCAGTACTTC
many	TRBD1	TRBJ2-1	TRBV6-5	CASRIGTGLGNEQFF	TGTGCCAGCAGGATCGGGACAGGGCTTGGGAATGAGCAGTTCTTC
few	TRBD2	TRBJ2-1	TRBV3-1/TRBV3-2	CASSPRLAGGPDNEQFF	TGTGCCAGCAGTCCGCGTCTAGCGGGAGGGCCAGACAATGAGCAGTTCTTC
.	.	TRBJ1-5	TRBV6-5	CASRFLQAQPQHF	TGTGCCAGTCGTTTTTTACAGGCCCAGCCCCAGCATTTT
few	TRBD1	TRBJ1-6	TRBV3-1/TRBV3-2	CATDDRGVSPLHF	TGTGCCACCGACGACAGGGGAGTCTCACCCCTCCACTTT
.	.	TRBJ1-2	TRBV28	CASSFGTRSFYGYTF	TGTGCCAGCAGTTTTGGGACACGAAGTTTCTATGGCTACACCTTC
large	TRBD1	TRBJ2-1	TRBV10-2	CASSRTGEGSEQFF	TGCGCCAGCAGTAGGACAGGGGAGGGATCTGAGCAGTTCTTC
.	.	TRBJ2-1	TRBV19	CASSVKYNEQFF	TGTGCCAGTAGTGTTAAATACAATGAGCAGTTCTTC
.	.	TRBJ1-1	TRBV3-1/TRBV3-2	CASSQAGAEAFF	TGTGCCAGCAGCCAAGCAGGGGCTGAAGCTTTCTTT
.	TRBD1	TRBJ2-1	TRBV7-2	CASSFGTGGKNEQFF	TGTGCCAGCAGCTTCGGGACAGGGGGTAAGAATGAGCAGTTCTTC
few	.	TRBJ1-6	TRBV6-5	CASSRDLNSPLHF	TGTGCCAGCAGTCGGGATCTCAATTCACCCCTCCACTTT
.	TRBD1	TRBJ1-5	TRBV30	CAWSGKGTASNQPQHF	TGTGCCTGGAGTGGAAAAGGGACAGCAAGCAATCAGCCCCAGCATTTT
.	TRBD1	TRBJ2-3	TRBV9	CASSDGQGAPDTQYF	TGTGCCAGCAGCGACGGACAGGGGGCCCCAGATACGCAGTATTTT
.	.	TRBJ1-5	TRBV6-6	CASSSIAPNQPQHF	TGTGCCAGCAGTTCTATCGCCCCCAATCAGCCCCAGCATTTT
once	TRBD1	TRBJ1-1	TRBV5-1	CASSGKGTDNTEAFF	TGCGCCAGCAGCGGAAAGGGGACAGATAACACTGAAGCTTTCTTT
.	TRBD2	TRBJ2-3	TRBV4-1	CASSQRLAGDGVTDTQYF	TGCGCCAGCAGCCAAAGACTAGCGGGGGATGGGGTCACAGATACGCAGTATTTT
many	.	TRBJ1-3	TRBV5-1	CASSSWTARGTGNTIYF	TGCGCCAGCAGCTCCTGGACAGCCCGGGGAACAGGAAACACCATATATTTT
.	TRBD2	TRBJ2-5	TRBV4-1	CASSQDGGGQTQYF	TGCGCCAGCAGCCAAGACGGGGGGGGACAGACCCAGTACTTC
.	TRBD1	TRBJ2-1	TRBV5-4	CASSTGTGVYNEQFF	TGTGCCAGCAGCACCGGGACAGGGGTCTACAATGAGCAGTTCTTC
few	TRBD1	TRBJ2-1	TRBV5-1	CASSPTFQGAYNEQFF	TGCGCCAGCAGCCCGACGTTTCAGGGGGCCTACAATGAGCAGTTCTTC
.	TRBD1	TRBJ1-5	TRBV24-1	CATSDSLTGGDQPQHF	TGTGCCACCAGTGATTCGCTGACAGGGGGGGATCAGCCCCAGCATTTT
.	.	TRBJ1-5	TRBV28	CASKDNFQPQHF	TGTGCCAGCAAGGACAATTTCCAGCCCCAGCATTTT
.	.	TRBJ2-3	TRBV7-8	CASSLTGEGTDTQYF	TGTGCCAGCAGCTTAACAGGGGAGGGCACAGATACGCAGTATTTT
.	.	TRBJ2-2	TRBV7-9	CASSIGMNTGELFF	TGTGCCAGCAGCATCGGGATGAACACCGGGGAGCTGTTTTTT
.	.	TRBJ1-6	TRBV30	CAWSRQTNSPLHF	TGTGCCTGGAGCCGACAGACTAATTCACCCCTCCACTTT
.	.	TRBJ1-1	TRBV19	CASRGEGQRAFF	TGTGCCAGTAGAGGCGAGGGACAACGAGCTTTCTTT
.	.	TRBJ1-4	TRBV3-1/TRBV3-2	CASSRSQGTSNEKLFF	TGTGCCAGCAGCAGATCACAGGGAACGTCTAATGAAAAACTGTTTTTT
.	.	TRBJ2-2	TRBV2	CASNRDLVSAGELFF	TGTGCCAGCAACCGGGACTTAGTATCTGCCGGGGAGCTGTTTTTT
.	TRBD2	TRBJ2-7	TRBV15	CATSRSGTSGRGQYF	TGTGCCACCAGCAGATCCGGGACTAGCGGAAGGGGCCAGTACTTC
.	.	TRBJ1-1	TRBV9	CASSVVSGAEAFF	TGTGCCAGCAGCGTAGTCTCAGGGGCTGAAGCTTTCTTT
.	.	TRBJ2-2	TRBV21-1	CASSKGRGTSGSGGELFF	TGTGCCAGCAGCAAAGGGCGCGGGACTAGCGGGAGTGGCGGGGAGCTGTTTTTT